This T cell receptor (beta chain) was recovered during a study of Ad26.COV2.S vaccination and SARS-CoV-2 variants. The treatment was: 15 to 20 received Ad26.COV2.S at low or high dose, single or two shots; about 5 received placebo; per-sample allocation not given. At day 63 after the first vaccine or placebo injection, samples were drawn. The assay was immunoSEQ multiplex PCR, and TCRdb's table has in-frame clones only and misses some. Among 430,000 or so clones listed, 75% to 90% were seen once. This receptor was identified in a person aged 18-65 years who received the Ad26.COV2.S COVID-19 vaccine or a placebo. The specimen was peripheral blood, collected in a trial of Ad26.COV2.S vaccine versus placebo.

CDR3 in amino acids: CASSTDRGITEAFF. In DNA form, the CDR3 reads TGCGCCAGCAGCACGGACAGGGGGATCACTGAAGCTTTCTTT. The chain is built from TRBV5-1 and TRBJ1-1, with 10 bases aligning to TRBD1. Per germline, CDR1 SGHRS and CDR2 YFSETQ. CDR3 length equals 14 residues. Trimming cost V 4 bases and J 4 bases; bases outside gene matches: 4.